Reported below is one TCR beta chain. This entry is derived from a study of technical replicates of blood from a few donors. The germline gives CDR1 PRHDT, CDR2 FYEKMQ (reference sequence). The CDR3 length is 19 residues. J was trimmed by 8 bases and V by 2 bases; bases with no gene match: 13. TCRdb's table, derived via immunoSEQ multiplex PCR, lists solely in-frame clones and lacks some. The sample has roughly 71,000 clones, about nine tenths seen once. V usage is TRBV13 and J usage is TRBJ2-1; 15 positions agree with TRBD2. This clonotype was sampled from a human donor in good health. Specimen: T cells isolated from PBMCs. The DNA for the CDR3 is TGTGCCAGCAGCTTACCTAGTGGATGGGGACTAGCGGGAGGCTATGAGCAGTTCTTC. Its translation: CASSLPSGWGLAGGYEQFF.